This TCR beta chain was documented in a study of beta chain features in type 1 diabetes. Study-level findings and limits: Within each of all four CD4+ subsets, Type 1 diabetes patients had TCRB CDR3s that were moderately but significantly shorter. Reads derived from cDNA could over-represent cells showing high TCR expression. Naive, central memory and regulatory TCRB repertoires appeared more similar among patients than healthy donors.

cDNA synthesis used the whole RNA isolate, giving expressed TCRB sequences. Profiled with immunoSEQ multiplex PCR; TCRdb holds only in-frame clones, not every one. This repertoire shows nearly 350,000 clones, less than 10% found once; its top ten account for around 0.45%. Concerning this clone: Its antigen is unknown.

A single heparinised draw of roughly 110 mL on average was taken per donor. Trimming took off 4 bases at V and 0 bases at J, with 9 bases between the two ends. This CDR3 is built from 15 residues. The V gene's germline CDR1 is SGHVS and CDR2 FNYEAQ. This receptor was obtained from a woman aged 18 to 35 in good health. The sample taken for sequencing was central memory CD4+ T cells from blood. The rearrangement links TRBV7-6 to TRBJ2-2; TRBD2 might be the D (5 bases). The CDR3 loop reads CASSYSGTNTGELFF. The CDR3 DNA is TGTGCCAGCAGCTACTCCGGGACGAACACCGGGGAGCTGTTTTTT.